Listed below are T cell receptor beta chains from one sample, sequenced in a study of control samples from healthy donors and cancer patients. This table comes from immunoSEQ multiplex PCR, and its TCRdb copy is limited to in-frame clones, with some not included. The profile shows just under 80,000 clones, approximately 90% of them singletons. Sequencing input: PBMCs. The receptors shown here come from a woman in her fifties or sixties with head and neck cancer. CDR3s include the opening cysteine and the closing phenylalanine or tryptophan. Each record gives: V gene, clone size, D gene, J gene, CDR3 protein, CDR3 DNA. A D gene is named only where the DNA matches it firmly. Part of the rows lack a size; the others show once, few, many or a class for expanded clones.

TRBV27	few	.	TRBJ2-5	CASSLLGLETQYF	TGTGCCAGCAGTTTACTGGGTTTGGAGACCCAGTACTTC
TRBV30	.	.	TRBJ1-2	CAWHLLGDGYTF	TGTGCCTGGCACCTGTTAGGTGATGGCTACACCTTC
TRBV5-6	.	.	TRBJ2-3	CASSLAGRTDTQYF	TGTGCCAGCAGCTTGGCCGGTCGAACAGATACGCAGTATTTT
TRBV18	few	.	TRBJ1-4	CASSPQGDEKLFF	TGTGCCAGCTCACCACAGGGGGATGAAAAACTGTTTTTT
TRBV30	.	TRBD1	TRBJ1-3	CAGTGTGNTIYF	TGTGCTGGGACAGGGACTGGAAACACCATATATTTT
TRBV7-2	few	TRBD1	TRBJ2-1	CASSPQTGYNEQFF	TGTGCCAGCAGCCCCCAGACAGGGTACAATGAGCAGTTCTTC
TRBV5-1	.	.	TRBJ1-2	CASSLGQGIGYTF	TGCGCCAGCAGCTTGGGGCAGGGCATTGGCTACACCTTC
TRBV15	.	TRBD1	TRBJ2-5	CATSRGGQGETQYF	TGTGCCACCAGCAGAGGCGGACAGGGGGAGACCCAGTACTTC
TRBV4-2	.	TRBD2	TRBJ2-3	CASSQVGNSGFTDTQYF	TGTGCCAGCAGCCAAGTGGGAAATAGCGGGTTTACAGATACGCAGTATTTT
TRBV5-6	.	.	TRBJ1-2	CASRSSPQGANYGYTF	TGTGCCAGCAGATCTTCCCCGCAGGGTGCTAACTATGGCTACACCTTC
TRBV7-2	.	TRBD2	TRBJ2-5	CASSPQPGGGETQYF	TGTGCCAGCAGCCCACAACCGGGGGGAGGAGAGACCCAGTACTTC
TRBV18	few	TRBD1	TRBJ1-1	CASSKGTGDLNTEAFF	TGTGCCAGCTCAAAAGGGACAGGGGACCTAAACACTGAAGCTTTCTTT
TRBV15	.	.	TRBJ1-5	CATSSQGGNQPQHF	TGTGCCACCAGCTCGCAGGGAGGCAATCAGCCCCAGCATTTT
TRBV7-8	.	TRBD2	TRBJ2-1	CASSRLAGIYNEQFF	TGTGCCAGCAGTCGACTAGCGGGAATCTACAATGAGCAGTTCTTC
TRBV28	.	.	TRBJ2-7	CASSLLDTGSLAYEQYF	TGTGCCAGCAGTTTATTAGATACCGGGAGCCTGGCCTACGAGCAGTACTTC
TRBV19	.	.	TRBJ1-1	CASSIQRLNTEAFF	TGTGCCAGTAGTATTCAGCGCTTGAACACTGAAGCTTTCTTT
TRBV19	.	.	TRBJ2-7	CASSIDQRRYEQYF	TGTGCCAGTAGTATAGATCAGAGGAGATACGAGCAGTACTTC